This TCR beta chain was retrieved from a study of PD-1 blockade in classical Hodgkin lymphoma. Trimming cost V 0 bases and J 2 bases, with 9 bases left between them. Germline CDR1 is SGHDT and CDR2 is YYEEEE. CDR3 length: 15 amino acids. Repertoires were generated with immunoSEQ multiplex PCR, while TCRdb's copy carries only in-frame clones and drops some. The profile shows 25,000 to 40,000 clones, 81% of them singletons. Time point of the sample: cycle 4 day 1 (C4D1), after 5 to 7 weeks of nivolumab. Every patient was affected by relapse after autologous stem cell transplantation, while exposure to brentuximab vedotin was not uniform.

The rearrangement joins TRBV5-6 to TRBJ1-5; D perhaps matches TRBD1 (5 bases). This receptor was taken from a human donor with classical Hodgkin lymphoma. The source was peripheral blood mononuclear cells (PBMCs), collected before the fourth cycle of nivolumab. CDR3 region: CASSLGQGGNQPQHF. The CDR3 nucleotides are TGTGCCAGCAGCTTGGGTCAGGGTGGCAATCAGCCCCAGCATTTT.